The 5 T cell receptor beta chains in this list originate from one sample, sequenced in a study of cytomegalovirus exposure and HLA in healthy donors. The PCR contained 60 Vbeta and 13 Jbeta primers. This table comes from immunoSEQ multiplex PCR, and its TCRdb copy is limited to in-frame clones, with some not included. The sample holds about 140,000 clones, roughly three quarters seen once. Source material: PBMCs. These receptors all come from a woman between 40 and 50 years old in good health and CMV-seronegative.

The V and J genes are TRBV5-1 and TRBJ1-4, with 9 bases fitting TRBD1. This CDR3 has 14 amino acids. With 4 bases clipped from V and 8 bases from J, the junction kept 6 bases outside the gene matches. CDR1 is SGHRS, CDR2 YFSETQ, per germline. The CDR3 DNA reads TGCGCCAGCAGCACGGGACAGGGTGGCGAAAAACTGTTTTTT. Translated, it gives CASSTGQGGEKLFF.

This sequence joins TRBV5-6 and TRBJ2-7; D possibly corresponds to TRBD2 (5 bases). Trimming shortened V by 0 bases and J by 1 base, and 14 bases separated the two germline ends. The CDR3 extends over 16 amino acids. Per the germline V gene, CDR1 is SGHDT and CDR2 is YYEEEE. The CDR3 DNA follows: TGTGCCAGCAGCTTGGTAGACACCCGAGGGTCCTACGAGCAGTACTTC. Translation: CASSLVDTRGSYEQYF.

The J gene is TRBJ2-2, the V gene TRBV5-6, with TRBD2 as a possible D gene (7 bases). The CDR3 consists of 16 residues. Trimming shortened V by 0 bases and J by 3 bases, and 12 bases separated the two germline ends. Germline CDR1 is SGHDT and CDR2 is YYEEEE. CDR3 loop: CASSLERGQHTGELFF. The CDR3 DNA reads TGTGCCAGCAGCTTGGAGCGGGGACAACACACCGGGGAGCTGTTTTTT.

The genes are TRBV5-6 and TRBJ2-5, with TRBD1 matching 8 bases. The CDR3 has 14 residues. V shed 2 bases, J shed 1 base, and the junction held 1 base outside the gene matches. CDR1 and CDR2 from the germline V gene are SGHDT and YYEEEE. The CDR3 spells CASSFGTGQETQYF. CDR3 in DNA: TGTGCCAGCAGCTTCGGGACAGGCCAAGAGACCCAGTACTTC. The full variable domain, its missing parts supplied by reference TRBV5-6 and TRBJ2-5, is DAGVTQSPTHLIKTRGQQVTLRCSPKSGHDTVSWYQQALGQGPQFIFQYYEEEERQRGNFPDRFSGHQFPNYSSELNVNALLLGDSALYLCASSFGTGQETQYFGPGTRLLVL.

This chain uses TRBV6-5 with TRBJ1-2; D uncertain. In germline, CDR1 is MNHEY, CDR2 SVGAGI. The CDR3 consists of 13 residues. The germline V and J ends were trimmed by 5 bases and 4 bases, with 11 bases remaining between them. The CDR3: CASSPSTSYGYTF. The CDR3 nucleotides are TGTGCCAGCAGTCCCTCGACAAGCTATGGCTACACCTTC.